Detailed here is one TCR beta chain. Its antigen is not known. These data originate in a study of T cell repertoires in cytomegalovirus infection. Broader study findings: HLA-C-restricted TCR beta clonotypes specific for CMV led the ex vivo response.

V was cut by 7 bases and J by 0 bases, with 13 bases left in between. Per germline, CDR1 SQVTM and CDR2 ANQGSEA. This CDR3 is 14 amino acids long. One entry per CDR3 protein, called by TCRdb with MiXCR from the reads. The sample lists 630,000 or so distinct CDR3 sequences, 20% to 25% seen once, with 8% in the top ten. The source of this sequence is a human donor in good health (CMV status not recorded). Some clones in this sample may be carry-over from other donors' samples. This chain uses TRBV29-1 with TRBJ2-1, with D tentatively TRBD2 (5 bases). Source material: CD8+ T cells from PBMCs. CDR3 sequence: CSAPRGRSYNEQFF. The CDR3 region has the DNA TGCAGCGCTCCCCGGGGTCGCTCCTACAATGAGCAGTTCTTC.